This T cell receptor beta chain was recorded in a study of blood T cells in healthy people across ages. Findings and caveats of the study: Diversity was estimated from one million T cells, and these estimates were considered underestimates. Because sorting was not performed, PBMCs prevented conclusive naive versus antigen-experienced comparison. Getting older went along with TCR beta diversity per million T cells dropping roughly linearly.

V trimming: 6 bases; J trimming: 5 bases; junction bases outside the gene matches: 7. The germline CDR1 and CDR2 sequences are MGHRA and YSYEKL. The CDR3 sequence is 16 residues long. This clonotype has only a few counts. Its antigen is unknown. In terms of origin and age, donors were healthy Caucasian individuals from Russia aged about 6 to 90. Primed by a sample-barcoded 5' primer and a J-beta primer mix, a second PCR proceeded for roughly 6 to 12 cycles. TCRdb fed the 5' RACE reads into MiXCR, producing one record per CDR3 protein. The sample includes about 1 million distinct CDR3 sequences, 40% to 45% of them seen just once.

This chain connects TRBV4-1 to TRBJ2-3; 14 positions agree with TRBD2. The sample taken for sequencing was blood. This sequence originates from a woman aged 55-75 years in good health. As DNA, the CDR3 is TGCGCCAGCAGTCGGGGACTAGCGGGAGCGAGAGATACGCAGTATTTT. Protein sequence: CASSRGLAGARDTQYF.